What follows is one TCR beta chain and its context. Its target is not known. TCRdb keeps only in-frame clones here, not all; method: immunoSEQ multiplex PCR. The sample contains roughly 50,000 clones, roughly 80% of which appear only once. The data were obtained in a study of PD-1 blockade in mismatch repair-deficient tumors. General study findings and limits: Tumor-resident clones, often undetectable pretreatment in blood, expanded then contracted after pembrolizumab.

The CDR3 runs to 13 residues. The germline CDR1 and CDR2 sequences are MGHRA and YSYEKL. Trimming removed 8 bases from V and 3 bases from J; junction bases left unmatched: 4. The chain couples TRBV4-1 to TRBJ1-5; 7 positions agree with TRBD1. Source: peripheral blood, taken about 4.5 months after starting pembrolizumab. This sequence was found in an adult with mismatch repair-deficient cancer. The CDR3 DNA sequence: TGCGCCAGCTCGACAGGGATCAATCAGCCCCAGCATTTT. This encodes CASSTGINQPQHF.